This T cell receptor (beta chain) was sequenced during a study of T cell responses to AZD1222 COVID-19 vaccine. Looked up from germline, CDR1 is LNHDA and CDR2 is SQIVND (reference sequence). V was pared by 2 bases and J by 4 bases, with 8 bases between. This CDR3 contains 13 residues. Measured with immunoSEQ multiplex PCR; TCRdb has only the in-frame clones, and not every one. The sample holds 150,000 or so clones; about 87% are singletons and the top ten take more than 13%. General observations from the study: No day 14 peak samples; only post-peak repertoires were characterized.

Of note for this clone: Its target is unknown.

The clonotype comes from an adult in good health. The chain is built from TRBV19 and TRBJ1-1; no clear D gene. Sample: peripheral blood, taken on day 0 of AZD1222 vaccination. The CDR3 DNA is TGTGCCAGTAGTATAACTTCCCCCACTGAAGCTTTCTTT. Its translation: CASSITSPTEAFF.